This TCR beta chain derives from a study of monozygotic twins with inflammatory bowel disease. Input per TCR library consisted of 3500 ng of total RNA. TCRdb re-called the 5' RACE reads, yielding one record per CDR3 amino acid sequence without DNA. This repertoire includes roughly 160,000 distinct CDR3 sequences. Germline CDR1 is SGHTA and CDR2 is FQGNSA. This CDR3 is built from 19 residues. This chain connects TRBV7-2 to TRBJ2-2; TCRdb names TRBD2, which stays unverified in the absence of DNA. The sequenced material came from blood. The TCR originated in a human donor with ulcerative colitis or Crohn's disease, or a healthy co-twin of an affected twin (not recorded which). CDR3 sequence: CASSLVREQGLLNTGELFF.